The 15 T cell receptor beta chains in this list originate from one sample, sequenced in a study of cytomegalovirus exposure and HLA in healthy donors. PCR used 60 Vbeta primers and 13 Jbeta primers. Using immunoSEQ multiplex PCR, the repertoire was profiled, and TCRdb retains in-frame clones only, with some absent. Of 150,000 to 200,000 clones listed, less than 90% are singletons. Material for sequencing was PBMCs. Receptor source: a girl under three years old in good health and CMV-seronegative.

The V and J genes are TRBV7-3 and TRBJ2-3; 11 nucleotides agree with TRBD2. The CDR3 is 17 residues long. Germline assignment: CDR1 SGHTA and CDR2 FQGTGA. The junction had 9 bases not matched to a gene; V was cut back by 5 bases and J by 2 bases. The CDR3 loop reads CASSPRASGGHTDTQYF. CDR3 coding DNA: TGTGCCAGCAGCCCCCGGGCTAGCGGGGGGCACACAGATACGCAGTATTTT.

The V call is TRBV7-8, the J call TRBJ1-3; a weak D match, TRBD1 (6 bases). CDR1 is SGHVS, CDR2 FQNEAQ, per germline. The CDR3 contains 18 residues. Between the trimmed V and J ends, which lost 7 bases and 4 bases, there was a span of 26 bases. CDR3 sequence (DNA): TGTGCCAGCACCTTGGGCCGGGGCGGGGGGCTCAGCGGAAACACCATATATTTT. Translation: CASTLGRGGGLSGNTIYF. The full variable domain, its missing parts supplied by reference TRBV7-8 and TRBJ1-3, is GAGVSQSPRYKVAKRGQDVALRCDPISGHVSLFWYQQALGQGPEFLTYFQNEAQLDKSGLPSDRFFAERPEGSVSTLKIQRTQQEDSAVYLCASTLGRGGGLSGNTIYFGEGSWLTVV.

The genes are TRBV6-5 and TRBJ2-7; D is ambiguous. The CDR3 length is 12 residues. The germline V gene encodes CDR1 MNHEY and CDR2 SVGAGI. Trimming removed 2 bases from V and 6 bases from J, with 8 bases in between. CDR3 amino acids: CASSYENGEQYF. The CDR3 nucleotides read TGTGCCAGCAGTTACGAGAACGGCGAGCAGTACTTC.

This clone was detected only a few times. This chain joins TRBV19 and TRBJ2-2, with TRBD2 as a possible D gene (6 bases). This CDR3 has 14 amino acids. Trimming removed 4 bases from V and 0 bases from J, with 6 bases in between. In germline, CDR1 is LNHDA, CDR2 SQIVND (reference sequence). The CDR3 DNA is TGTGCCAGTAGTAGCGGGGCGAACACCGGGGAGCTGTTTTTT. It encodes CASSSGANTGELFF.

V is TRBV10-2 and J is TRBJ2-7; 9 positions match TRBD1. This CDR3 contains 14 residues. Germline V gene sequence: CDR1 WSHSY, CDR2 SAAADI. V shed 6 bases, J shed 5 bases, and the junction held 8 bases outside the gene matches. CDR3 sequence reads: CASRDRDRADEQYF. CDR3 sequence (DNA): TGCGCCAGCAGAGACCGGGACAGGGCCGACGAGCAGTACTTC.

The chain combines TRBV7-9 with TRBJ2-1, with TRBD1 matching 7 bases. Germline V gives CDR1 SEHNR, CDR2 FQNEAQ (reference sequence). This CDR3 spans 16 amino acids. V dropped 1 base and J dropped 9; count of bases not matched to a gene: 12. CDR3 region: CASSLGYDRAGAEQFF. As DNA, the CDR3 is TGTGCCAGCAGCTTAGGATACGACAGGGCAGGAGCTGAGCAGTTCTTC.

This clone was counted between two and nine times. The CDR3 spells CASSEILSVFVSSNQPQHF. CDR3 DNA sequence: TGTGCCAGCAGTGAAATTTTGAGTGTCTTTGTTTCTAGCAATCAGCCCCAGCATTTT. This chain connects TRBV6-1 to TRBJ1-5; D gene unclear. From germline, CDR1 is MNHNS and CDR2 SASEGT. The CDR3 contains 19 residues. V was pared by 2 bases and J by 0 bases, with 20 bases between.

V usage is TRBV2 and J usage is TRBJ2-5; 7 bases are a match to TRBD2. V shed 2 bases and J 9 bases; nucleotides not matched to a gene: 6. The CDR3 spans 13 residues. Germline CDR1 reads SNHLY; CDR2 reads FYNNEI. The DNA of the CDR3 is TGTGCCAGCAGTGAAAGTGGGGGGGGATCCCAGTACTTC. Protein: CASSESGGGSQYF.

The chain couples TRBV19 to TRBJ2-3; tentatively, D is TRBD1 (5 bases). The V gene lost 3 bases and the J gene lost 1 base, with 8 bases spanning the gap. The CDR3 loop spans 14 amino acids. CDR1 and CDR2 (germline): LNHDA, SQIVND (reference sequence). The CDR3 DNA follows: TGTGCCAGTAGTATTTCCAGGGGCACAGATACGCAGTATTTT. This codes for CASSISRGTDTQYF.

The CDR3 is CASSVYGTLNTGELFF. The CDR3, as DNA: TGTGCCAGCAGCGTTTACGGGACACTGAACACCGGGGAGCTGTTTTTT. The genes are TRBV7-8 and TRBJ2-2; D possibly corresponds to TRBD1 (6 bases). From germline, CDR1 is SGHVS and CDR2 FQNEAQ. The CDR3 totals 16 residues. Between the trimmed V and J ends, which lost 5 bases and 1 base, there was a span of 14 bases.

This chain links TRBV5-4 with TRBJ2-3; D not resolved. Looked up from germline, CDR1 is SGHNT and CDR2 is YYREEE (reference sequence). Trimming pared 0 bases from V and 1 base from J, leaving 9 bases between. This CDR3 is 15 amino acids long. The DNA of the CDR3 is TGTGCCAGCAGCTTGGTCTCCCCTGGCACAGATACGCAGTATTTT. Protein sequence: CASSLVSPGTDTQYF.

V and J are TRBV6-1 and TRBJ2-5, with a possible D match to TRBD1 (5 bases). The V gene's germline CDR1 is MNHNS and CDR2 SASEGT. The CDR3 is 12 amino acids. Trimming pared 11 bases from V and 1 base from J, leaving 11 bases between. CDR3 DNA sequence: TGTGCCGGGAATAGGGGCCAAGAGACCCAGTACTTC. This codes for CAGNRGQETQYF.

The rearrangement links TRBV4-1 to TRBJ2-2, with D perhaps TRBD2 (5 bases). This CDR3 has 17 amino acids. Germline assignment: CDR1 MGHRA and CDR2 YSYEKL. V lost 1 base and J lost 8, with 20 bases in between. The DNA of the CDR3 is TGCGCCAGCAGCCAAGTAAATCTCGGGTTTAGGACTGGGGAGCTGTTTTTT. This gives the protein CASSQVNLGFRTGELFF.

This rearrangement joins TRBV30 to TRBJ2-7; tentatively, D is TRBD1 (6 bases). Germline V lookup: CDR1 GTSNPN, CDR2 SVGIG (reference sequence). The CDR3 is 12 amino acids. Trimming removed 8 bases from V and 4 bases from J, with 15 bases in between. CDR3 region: CAASRRGYEQYF. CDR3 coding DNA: TGTGCCGCATCTCGAAGGGGGTACGAGCAGTACTTC.

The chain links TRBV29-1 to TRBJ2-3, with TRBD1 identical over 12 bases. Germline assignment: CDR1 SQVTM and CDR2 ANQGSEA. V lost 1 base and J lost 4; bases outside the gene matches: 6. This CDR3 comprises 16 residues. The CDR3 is CSVEALGQGAADTQYF. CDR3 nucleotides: TGCAGCGTTGAAGCCCTGGGACAGGGGGCTGCAGATACGCAGTATTTT.